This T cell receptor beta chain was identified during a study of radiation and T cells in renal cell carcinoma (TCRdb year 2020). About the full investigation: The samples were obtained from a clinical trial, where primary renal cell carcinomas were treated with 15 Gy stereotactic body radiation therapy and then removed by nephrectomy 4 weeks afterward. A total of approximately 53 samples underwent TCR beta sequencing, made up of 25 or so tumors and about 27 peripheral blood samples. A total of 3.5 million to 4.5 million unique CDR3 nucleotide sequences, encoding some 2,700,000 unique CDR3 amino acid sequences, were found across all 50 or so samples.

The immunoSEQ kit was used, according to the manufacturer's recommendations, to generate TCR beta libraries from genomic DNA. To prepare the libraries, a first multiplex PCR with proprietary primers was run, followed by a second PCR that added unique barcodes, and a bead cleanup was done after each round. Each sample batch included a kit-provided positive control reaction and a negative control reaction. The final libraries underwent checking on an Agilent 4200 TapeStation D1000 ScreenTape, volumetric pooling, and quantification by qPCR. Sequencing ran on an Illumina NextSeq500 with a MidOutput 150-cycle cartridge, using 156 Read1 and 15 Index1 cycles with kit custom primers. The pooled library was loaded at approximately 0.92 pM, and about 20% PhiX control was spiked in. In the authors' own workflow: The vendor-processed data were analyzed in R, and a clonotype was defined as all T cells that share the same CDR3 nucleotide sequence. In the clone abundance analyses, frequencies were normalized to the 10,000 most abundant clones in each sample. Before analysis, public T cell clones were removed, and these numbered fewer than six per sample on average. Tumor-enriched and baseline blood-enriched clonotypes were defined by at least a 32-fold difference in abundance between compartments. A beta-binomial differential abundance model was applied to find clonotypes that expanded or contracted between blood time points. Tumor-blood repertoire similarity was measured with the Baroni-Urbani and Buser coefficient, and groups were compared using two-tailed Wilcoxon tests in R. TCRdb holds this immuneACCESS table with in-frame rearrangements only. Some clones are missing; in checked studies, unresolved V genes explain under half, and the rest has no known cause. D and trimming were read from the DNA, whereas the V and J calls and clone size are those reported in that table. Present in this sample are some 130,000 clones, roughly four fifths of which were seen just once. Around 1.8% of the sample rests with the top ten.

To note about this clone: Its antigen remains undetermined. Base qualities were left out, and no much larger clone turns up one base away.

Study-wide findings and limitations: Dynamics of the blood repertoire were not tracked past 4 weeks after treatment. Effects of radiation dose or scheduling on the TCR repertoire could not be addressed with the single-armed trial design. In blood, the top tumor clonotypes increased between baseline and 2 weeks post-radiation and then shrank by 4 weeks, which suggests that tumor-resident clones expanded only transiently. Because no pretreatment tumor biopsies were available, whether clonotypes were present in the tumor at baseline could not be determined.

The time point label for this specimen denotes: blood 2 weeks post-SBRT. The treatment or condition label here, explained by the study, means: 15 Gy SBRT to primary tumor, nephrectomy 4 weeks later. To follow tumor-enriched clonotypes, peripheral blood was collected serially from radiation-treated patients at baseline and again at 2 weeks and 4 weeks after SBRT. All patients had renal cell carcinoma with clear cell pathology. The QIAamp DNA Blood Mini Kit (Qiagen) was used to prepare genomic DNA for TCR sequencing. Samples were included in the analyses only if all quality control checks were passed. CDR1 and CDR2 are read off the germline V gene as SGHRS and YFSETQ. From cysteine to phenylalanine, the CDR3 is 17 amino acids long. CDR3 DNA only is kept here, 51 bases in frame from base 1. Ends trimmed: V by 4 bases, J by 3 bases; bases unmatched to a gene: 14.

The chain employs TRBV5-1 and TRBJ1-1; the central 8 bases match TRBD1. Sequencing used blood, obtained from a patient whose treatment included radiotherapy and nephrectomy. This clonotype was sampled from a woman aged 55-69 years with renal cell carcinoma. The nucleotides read TGCGCCAGCAGCGCTTGGGGGAGAGGACAGGGTGACACTGAAGCTTTCTTT. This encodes CASSAWGRGQGDTEAFF. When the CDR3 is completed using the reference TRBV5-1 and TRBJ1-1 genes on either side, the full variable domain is KAGVTQTPRYLIKTRGQQVTLSCSPISGHRSVSWYQQTPGQGLQFLFEYFSETQRNKGNFPGRFSGRQFSNSRSEMNVSTLELGDSALYLCASSAWGRGQGDTEAFFGQGTRLTVV.